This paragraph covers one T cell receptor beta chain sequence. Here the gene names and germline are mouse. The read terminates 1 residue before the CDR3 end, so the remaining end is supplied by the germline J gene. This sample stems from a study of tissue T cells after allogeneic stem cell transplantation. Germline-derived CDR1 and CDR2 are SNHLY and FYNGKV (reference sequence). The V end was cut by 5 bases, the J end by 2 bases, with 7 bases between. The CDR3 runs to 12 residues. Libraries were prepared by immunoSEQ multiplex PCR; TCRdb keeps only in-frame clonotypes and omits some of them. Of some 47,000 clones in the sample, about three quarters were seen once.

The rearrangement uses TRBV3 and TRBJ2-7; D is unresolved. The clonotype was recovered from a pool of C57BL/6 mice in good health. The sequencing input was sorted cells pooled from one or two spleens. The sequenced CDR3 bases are TGTGCCAGCAGCCCACCCCCCTATGAACAGTAC. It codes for CASSPPPYEQY. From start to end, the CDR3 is CASSPPPYEQYF.